This entry lists 9 T cell receptor beta chains sequenced from one sample in a study of blood T cells in healthy people across ages. A second PCR, run for roughly 7 to 11 cycles, used a sample-barcoded 5' primer plus a J-beta primer mix. TCRdb processed the 5' RACE reads anew with MiXCR; each CDR3 protein has one entry. The sample yields 2 million or so distinct CDR3 sequences, around 48% seen once. Source material: blood. These receptors were obtained from a woman aged 40 to 49 in good health.

J is TRBJ1-1 and V is TRBV20-1; no definite D call. CDR1 DFQATT and CDR2 SNEGSKA come from the germline V gene (reference sequence). Between the trimmed V and J ends, which lost 6 bases and 1 base, there was a span of 9 bases. The CDR3 sequence is 12 residues long. The CDR3 reads CSASPKNTEAFF. The CDR3 nucleotides read TGCAGTGCAAGCCCCAAGAACACTGAAGCTTTCTTT.

This clonotype was picked up a small number of times. The genes are TRBV29-1 and TRBJ1-2; possibly TRBD1 for D (6 bases). Germline loops: CDR1 SQVTM, CDR2 ANQGSEA. This CDR3 comprises 14 residues. The ends were cut back, 7 bases at V and 4 bases at J, with 19 bases in the middle. The DNA of the CDR3 is TGCAGCGGAGACCGACAGGACGGCGGCTATGGCTACACCTTC. Translating it yields CSGDRQDGGYGYTF.

This chain uses TRBV21-1 with TRBJ2-7; the D call in the table, TRBD1, was not verified against the DNA. TRBV21-1 has pseudogene status. The CDR3 loop spans 15 amino acids. CDR3 loop: CASSEYGTPTYEQYF. The CDR3 DNA sequence: TGTGCCAGCAGCGAATACGGGACCCCTACCTACGAGCAGTACTTC.

The V gene is TRBV27, the J gene TRBJ1-6; a possible D gene is TRBD1 (5 bases). Germline V lookup: CDR1 MNHEY, CDR2 SMNVEV (reference sequence). The CDR3 contains 18 residues. The ends were cut back, 3 bases at V and 0 bases at J, with 15 bases in the middle. The CDR3, as DNA: TGTGCCAGCAGTTTGGGGCTCCCCAGGAGCTCCTATAATTCACCCCTCCACTTT. Encoded protein: CASSLGLPRSSYNSPLHF.

The chain couples TRBV5-1 to TRBJ2-5; 9 bases agree with TRBD2. Germline loops: CDR1 SGHRS, CDR2 YFSETQ. This CDR3 is 16 amino acids long. V was clipped by 3 bases and J by 1 base; unmatched bases: 7. The CDR3 region has the DNA TGCGCCAGCAGCTCCTGGTCGACTAGCGGCCAAGAGACCCAGTACTTC. It yields the protein CASSSWSTSGQETQYF.

This clonotype appeared a few times. This chain links TRBV4-1 with TRBJ2-5; 9 nucleotides match TRBD2. Germline assignment: CDR1 MGHRA and CDR2 YSYEKL. The CDR3 length is 16 residues. V trimming: 1 base; J trimming: 4 bases; junction bases outside the gene matches: 7. CDR3 residues: CASSQGGGGAVETQYF. The DNA of the CDR3 is TGCGCCAGCAGCCAAGGAGGCGGGGGGGCTGTAGAGACCCAGTACTTC.

The V gene is TRBV7-8, the J gene TRBJ2-1; possible D gene TRBD2, 5 bases. The CDR3 is 12 amino acids. V was pared by 1 base and J by 15 bases, with 13 bases between. From germline, CDR1 is SGHVS and CDR2 FQNEAQ. CDR3 sequence (DNA): TGTGCCAGCAGCTTAGGCTGGCGGGCGGGGTTCTTC. Encoded protein: CASSLGWRAGFF.

The rearrangement uses TRBV4-1 and TRBJ2-7; a weak D match, TRBD1 (6 bases). The CDR3 contains 14 residues. Trimming pared 1 base from V and 4 bases from J, leaving 11 bases between. Per the germline V gene, CDR1 is MGHRA and CDR2 is YSYEKL. CDR3 amino acids: CASSQAQGQYEQYF. The CDR3 region has the DNA TGCGCCAGCAGCCAAGCGCAGGGACAATACGAGCAGTACTTC.

CDR3 DNA sequence: TGCGCCAGCAGTGGGATTGGACACTACCAAGAGACCCAGTACTTC. Protein product: CASSGIGHYQETQYF. This chain links TRBV10-2 with TRBJ2-5; perhaps TRBD1 as D (5 bases). The CDR3 loop spans 15 amino acids. Germline V gene data show CDR1 as WSHSY and CDR2 as SAAADI. The V end lost 4 bases, the J end lost 0 bases, and 12 bases lay between the germline ends.